These T cell receptor beta chains were read from a single sample in a study of cytomegalovirus exposure and HLA in healthy donors. Profiled with immunoSEQ multiplex PCR; TCRdb holds only in-frame clones, not every one. The table shows around 210,000 clones, with more than 75% occurring only once. The sequenced sample consisted of PBMCs. Source of these receptors: a girl aged 2-9 years in good health and CMV-seronegative. The CDR3 runs from the conserved cysteine through the conserved F or W. D genes are given only for firm matches. Clone size is shown for a subset of rows, as once, few, many or a class of expanded clone.

D gene: TRBD1; clone size: once; J gene: TRBJ2-4; V gene: TRBV18; CDR3 DNA: TGTGCCAGCTCACCGGACAGGGTAAACATTCAGTACTTC; CDR3 protein: CASSPDRVNIQYF
D gene: .; clone size: .; J gene: TRBJ2-7; V gene: TRBV5-1; CDR3 DNA: TGCGCCAGCAGCTTGACAGGGAGCGAGCAGTACTTC; CDR3 protein: CASSLTGSEQYF
D gene: TRBD1; clone size: .; J gene: TRBJ1-3; V gene: TRBV5-1; CDR3 DNA: TGCGCCAGCAGCCCAGGGACAGGCTCTGGAAACACCATATATTTT; CDR3 protein: CASSPGTGSGNTIYF
D gene: TRBD1; clone size: .; J gene: TRBJ2-7; V gene: TRBV10-3; CDR3 DNA: TGTGCCATCAGCGGACAGGGGTACGAGCAGTACTTC; CDR3 protein: CAISGQGYEQYF
D gene: TRBD2; clone size: .; J gene: TRBJ2-1; V gene: TRBV6-5; CDR3 DNA: TGTGCCAGCAGTTACCACCGGGGAGGGCCTGTGAATGAGCAGTTCTTC; CDR3 protein: CASSYHRGGPVNEQFF
D gene: .; clone size: few; J gene: TRBJ2-1; V gene: TRBV10-2; CDR3 DNA: TGCGCCAGCGGGGGGGCGGGGGCGTACAATGAGCAGTTCTTC; CDR3 protein: CASGGAGAYNEQFF
D gene: .; clone size: .; J gene: TRBJ1-1; V gene: TRBV6-5; CDR3 DNA: TGTGCCAGCAGTTATGGGGCGATCACTGAAGCTTTCTTT; CDR3 protein: CASSYGAITEAFF
D gene: .; clone size: few; J gene: TRBJ2-2; V gene: TRBV6-1; CDR3 DNA: TGTGCCAGCAGTGAAGAGATACAAGCCGGGGAGCTGTTTTTT; CDR3 protein: CASSEEIQAGELFF
D gene: .; clone size: .; J gene: TRBJ2-6; V gene: TRBV9; CDR3 DNA: TGTGCCAGCAGCCCAAAACAAGGGGGAGAATCTCTCTCTGGGGCCAACGTCCTGACTTTC; CDR3 protein: CASSPKQGGESLSGANVLTF
D gene: TRBD1; clone size: .; J gene: TRBJ1-6; V gene: TRBV25-1; CDR3 DNA: TGTGCCAGCAGAGCCGGACAGGGTAATTCACCCCTCCACTTT; CDR3 protein: CASRAGQGNSPLHF
D gene: TRBD1; clone size: once; J gene: TRBJ1-4; V gene: TRBV7-9; CDR3 DNA: TGTGCCAGCAGCCAGGACAGGGGGGAAAAACTGTTTTTT; CDR3 protein: CASSQDRGEKLFF
D gene: .; clone size: few; J gene: TRBJ1-2; V gene: TRBV7-6; CDR3 DNA: TGTGCCAGCAGCTTAGGGCCCAATAACTATGGCTACACCTTC; CDR3 protein: CASSLGPNNYGYTF
D gene: .; clone size: .; J gene: TRBJ2-5; V gene: TRBV18; CDR3 DNA: TGTGCCAGCTCACCCTTGGCTAGCTCTGGGACCCAGTACTTC; CDR3 protein: CASSPLASSGTQYF
D gene: .; clone size: once; J gene: TRBJ1-1; V gene: TRBV29-1; CDR3 DNA: TGCAGCGTTCGGGAGAACACTGAAGCTTTCTTT; CDR3 protein: CSVRENTEAFF
D gene: .; clone size: .; J gene: TRBJ2-1; V gene: TRBV5-4; CDR3 DNA: TGTGCCAGCAGCTTGGCAGGTAGCGGCTCCTACAATGAGCAGTTCTTC; CDR3 protein: CASSLAGSGSYNEQFF
D gene: .; clone size: .; J gene: TRBJ2-2; V gene: TRBV11-2; CDR3 DNA: TGTGCCAGCAGCGGTCCAGGGGCCGGGGAGCTGTTTTTT; CDR3 protein: CASSGPGAGELFF
D gene: TRBD1; clone size: .; J gene: TRBJ2-3; V gene: TRBV2; CDR3 DNA: TGTGCCAGCTCTAAACAGGGGACAGATACGCAGTATTTT; CDR3 protein: CASSKQGTDTQYF
D gene: .; clone size: .; J gene: TRBJ1-1; V gene: TRBV6-1; CDR3 DNA: TGTGCCAGCAGCCTCTTGAACACTGAAGCTTTCTTT; CDR3 protein: CASSLLNTEAFF
D gene: TRBD2; clone size: .; J gene: TRBJ2-1; V gene: TRBV2; CDR3 DNA: TGTGCCAGCAGTGCAACTCGGCTAGCGGGAGTCAATGAGCAGTTCTTC; CDR3 protein: CASSATRLAGVNEQFF
D gene: .; clone size: .; J gene: TRBJ2-3; V gene: TRBV30; CDR3 DNA: TGTGCCTCAACTACAGGGTCTCTTTCCACAGATACGCAGTATTTT; CDR3 protein: CASTTGSLSTDTQYF
D gene: TRBD1; clone size: .; J gene: TRBJ1-6; V gene: TRBV30; CDR3 DNA: TGTGCCTGGACGGGACAGGGGTATAATTCACCCCTCCACTTT; CDR3 protein: CAWTGQGYNSPLHF
D gene: .; clone size: .; J gene: TRBJ2-7; V gene: TRBV5-8; CDR3 DNA: TGTGCCAGCAGCTTGGAACGGAGGGCCGGGGACGAGCAGTACTTC; CDR3 protein: CASSLERRAGDEQYF
D gene: .; clone size: .; J gene: TRBJ1-1; V gene: TRBV4-1; CDR3 DNA: TGCGCCAGCAGCCGAAGAGTCGTCTCCGTCGAGGGCACTGAAGCTTTCTTT; CDR3 protein: CASSRRVVSVEGTEAFF
D gene: .; clone size: .; J gene: TRBJ1-2; V gene: TRBV27; CDR3 DNA: TGTGCCAGCGCTATGCGACAAATTAATGGCTACACCTTC; CDR3 protein: CASAMRQINGYTF
D gene: .; clone size: few; J gene: TRBJ1-1; V gene: TRBV2; CDR3 DNA: TGTGCCAGCAGTGATCAGGGTACTGAAGCTTTCTTT; CDR3 protein: CASSDQGTEAFF
D gene: TRBD2; clone size: .; J gene: TRBJ2-5; V gene: TRBV9; CDR3 DNA: TGTGCCAGCAGCCCCCAAGGACTAGCGGGCAACCAAGAGACCCAGTACTTC; CDR3 protein: CASSPQGLAGNQETQYF
D gene: TRBD1; clone size: .; J gene: TRBJ1-1; V gene: TRBV7-9; CDR3 DNA: TGTGCCAGCAGCAACGAGGGACAGGGAAATGAAGCTTTCTTT; CDR3 protein: CASSNEGQGNEAFF
D gene: .; clone size: once; J gene: TRBJ1-2; V gene: TRBV19; CDR3 DNA: TGTGCCAGTAGGCAGACAGTTAACTATGGCTACACCTTC; CDR3 protein: CASRQTVNYGYTF
D gene: TRBD2; clone size: .; J gene: TRBJ2-5; V gene: TRBV10-2; CDR3 DNA: TGCGCCAGCAGTGGTCGCCGGGGGGTTGAGACCCAGTACTTC; CDR3 protein: CASSGRRGVETQYF
D gene: .; clone size: .; J gene: TRBJ1-2; V gene: TRBV11-2; CDR3 DNA: TGTGCCAGCAGCTTAAGGAGCGGCTACACCTTC; CDR3 protein: CASSLRSGYTF
D gene: .; clone size: .; J gene: TRBJ1-2; V gene: TRBV27; CDR3 DNA: TGTGCCAGCCGAAAACAGGGACATGGCTACACCTTC; CDR3 protein: CASRKQGHGYTF
D gene: .; clone size: once; J gene: TRBJ2-5; V gene: TRBV7-9; CDR3 DNA: TGTGCCAGCAGCTTAGAGGGAGTCCTCCAAGAGACCCAGTACTTC; CDR3 protein: CASSLEGVLQETQYF